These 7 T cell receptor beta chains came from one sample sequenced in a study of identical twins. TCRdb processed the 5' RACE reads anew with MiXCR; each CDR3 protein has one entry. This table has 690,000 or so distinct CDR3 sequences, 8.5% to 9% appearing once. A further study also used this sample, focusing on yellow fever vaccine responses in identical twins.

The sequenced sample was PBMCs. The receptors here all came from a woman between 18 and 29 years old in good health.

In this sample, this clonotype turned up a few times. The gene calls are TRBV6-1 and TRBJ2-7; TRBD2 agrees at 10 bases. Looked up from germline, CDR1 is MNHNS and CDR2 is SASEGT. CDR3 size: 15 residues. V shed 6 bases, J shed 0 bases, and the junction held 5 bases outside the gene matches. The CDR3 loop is CASRDSGRSSYEQYF. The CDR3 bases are TGTGCCAGCAGAGATAGCGGGAGGAGCTCCTACGAGCAGTACTTC.

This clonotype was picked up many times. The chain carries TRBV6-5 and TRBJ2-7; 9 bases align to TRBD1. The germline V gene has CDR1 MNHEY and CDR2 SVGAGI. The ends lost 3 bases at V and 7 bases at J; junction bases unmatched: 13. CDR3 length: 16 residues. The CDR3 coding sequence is TGTGCCAGCAGTTATCGGACAGGGGAGACCTTTAGGGAGCAGTACTTC. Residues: CASSYRTGETFREQYF.

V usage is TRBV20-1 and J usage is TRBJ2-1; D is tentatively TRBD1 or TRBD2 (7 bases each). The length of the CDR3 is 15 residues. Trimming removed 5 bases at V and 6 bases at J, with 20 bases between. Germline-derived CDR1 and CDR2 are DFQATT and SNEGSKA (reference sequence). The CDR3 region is CSAPTGSRGGNEQFF. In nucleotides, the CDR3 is TGCAGTGCTCCGACAGGTTCCAGGGGGGGCAATGAGCAGTTCTTC.

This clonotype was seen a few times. Here the CDR3 reads CSVEDLEGEAFF. The CDR3 DNA is TGCAGCGTTGAAGATCTGGAGGGTGAAGCTTTCTTT. This sequence joins TRBV29-1 and TRBJ1-1; no clear D. The CDR3 contains 12 residues. Trimming took off 0 bases at V and 7 bases at J, with 9 bases between the two ends. Germline V gene lookup returns CDR1 SQVTM and CDR2 ANQGSEA.

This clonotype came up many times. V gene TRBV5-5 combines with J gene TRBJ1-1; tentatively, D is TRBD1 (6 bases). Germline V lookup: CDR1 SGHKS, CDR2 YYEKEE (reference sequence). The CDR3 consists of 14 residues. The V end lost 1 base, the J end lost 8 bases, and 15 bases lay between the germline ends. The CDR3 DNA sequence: TGTGCCAGCAGCTTGTCACAGGGAAGCGGAGAAGCTTTCTTT. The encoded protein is CASSLSQGSGEAFF.

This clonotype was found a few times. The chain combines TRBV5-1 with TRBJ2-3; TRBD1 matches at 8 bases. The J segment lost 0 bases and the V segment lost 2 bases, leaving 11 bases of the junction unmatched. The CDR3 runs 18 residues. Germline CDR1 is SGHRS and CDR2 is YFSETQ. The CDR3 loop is CASSLLPGTGISTDTQYF. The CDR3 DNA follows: TGCGCCAGCAGCTTATTACCCGGGACAGGTATCAGCACAGATACGCAGTATTTT.

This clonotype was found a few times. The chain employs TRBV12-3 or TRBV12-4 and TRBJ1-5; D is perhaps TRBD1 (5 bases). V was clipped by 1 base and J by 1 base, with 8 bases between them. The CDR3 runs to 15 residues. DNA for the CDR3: TGTGCCAGCAGTTTAGTAGCAGGGAGCAATCAGCCCCAGCATTTT. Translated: CASSLVAGSNQPQHF.